These 21 T cell receptor beta chains were sequenced from one sample in a study of blood T cell repertoires in COVID-19. TCRdb's copy holds only in-frame clones and misses some; the assay was immunoSEQ multiplex PCR. This table has some 110,000 clones, around 80% appearing once. The material sequenced was peripheral blood. These receptor sequences come from a woman aged 55-69 years with acute or convalescent COVID-19.

V is TRBV28 and J is TRBJ2-4, with D tentatively TRBD2 (5 bases). The V gene lost 8 bases and the J gene lost 1 base, with 18 bases spanning the gap. Germline-derived CDR1 and CDR2 are MDHEN and SYDVKM. This CDR3 contains 16 residues. The CDR3 protein is CASSLPGMVAKNIQYF. CDR3 in DNA: TGTGCCAGCTCCCTCCCGGGGATGGTGGCCAAAAACATTCAGTACTTC.

The rearrangement links TRBV5-1 to TRBJ1-1; D not certain. V lost 0 bases and J lost 11, with 17 bases in between. The germline V gene has CDR1 SGHRS and CDR2 YFSETQ. The CDR3 runs 14 residues. CDR3 sequence (DNA): TGCGCCAGCAGCTTGGCGGAGGAGGAAAGGGATGCTTTCTTT. It codes for CASSLAEEERDAFF.

The chain is built from TRBV28 and TRBJ2-4, with 12 bases aligning to TRBD2. V shed 5 bases, J shed 1 base, and the junction held 6 bases outside the gene matches. Germline lookup yields CDR1 MDHEN and CDR2 SYDVKM. This CDR3 comprises 17 residues. The CDR3 reads CASSPSGRVGAKNIQYF. The CDR3 nucleotides are TGTGCCAGCAGTCCTAGCGGGAGGGTTGGGGCCAAAAACATTCAGTACTTC. Full variable domain (rest looked up from reference TRBV28 and TRBJ2-4): DVKVTQSSRYLVKRTGEKVFLECVQDMDHENMFWYRQDPGLGLRLIYFSYDVKMKEKGDIPEGYSVSREKKERFSLILESASTNQTSMYLCASSPSGRVGAKNIQYFGAGTRLSVL.

This sequence joins TRBV5-1 and TRBJ2-1; 9 bases agree with TRBD1. J was trimmed by 6 bases and V by 5 bases; bases with no gene match: 6. CDR3 size: 14 residues. The germline V gene encodes CDR1 SGHRS and CDR2 YFSETQ. The CDR3 loop is CASSTQTGGNEQFF. CDR3 in DNA: TGCGCCAGCAGTACCCAGACAGGGGGCAATGAGCAGTTCTTC. Variable domain in full (rest from reference TRBV5-1 and TRBJ2-1): KAGVTQTPRYLIKTRGQQVTLSCSPISGHRSVSWYQQTPGQGLQFLFEYFSETQRNKGNFPGRFSGRQFSNSRSEMNVSTLELGDSALYLCASSTQTGGNEQFFGPGTRLTVL.

Here the CDR3 reads CASSAGGALVYEQYF. CDR3 nucleotide sequence: TGTGCCAGCAGTGCAGGAGGGGCCCTCGTTTACGAGCAGTACTTC. The chain recombines TRBV28 with TRBJ2-7; TRBD2 is a possible D gene (6 bases). Germline loops: CDR1 MDHEN, CDR2 SYDVKM. With 5 bases removed from V and 4 bases from J, the gap between germline ends came to 18 bases. CDR3 length: 15 amino acids.

This rearrangement joins TRBV28 to TRBJ1-2, with D possibly TRBD1 on 6 matching bases. Germline CDR1 and CDR2: MDHEN and SYDVKM. Between the trimmed V and J ends, which lost 11 bases and 3 bases, there was a span of 25 bases. This CDR3 is 16 amino acids long. As DNA, the CDR3 is TGTGCCGTCTACGGGGGGGCTGGAATAGGGGACTATGGCTACACCTTC. Translated, it gives CAVYGGAGIGDYGYTF.

This clone was detected once. V gene TRBV6-5 combines with J gene TRBJ1-2, with D perhaps matching TRBD1 (5 bases). V was shortened by 2 bases and J by 4 bases, with 14 bases between the two germline ends. Germline CDR1 is MNHEY and CDR2 is SVGAGI. This CDR3 has 15 residues. The CDR3 is CASSYLEGVPYGYTF. The CDR3 region has the DNA TGTGCCAGCAGTTACCTGGAAGGGGTCCCCTATGGCTACACCTTC.

The chain links TRBV18 to TRBJ1-1; maybe TRBD1 (5 bases). V was cut by 5 bases and J by 1 base, with 17 bases left in between. The germline V gene encodes CDR1 KGHSH and CDR2 LQKENI. The CDR3 has 16 amino acids. The CDR3 reads CASSLMGLRENTEAFF. CDR3 sequence (DNA): TGTGCCAGCTCATTGATGGGGCTAAGAGAGAACACTGAAGCTTTCTTT.

The V and J genes are TRBV23-1 and TRBJ1-1, with TRBD1 matching over 7 bases. TRBV23-1 is placed among ORFs of uncertain function. The CDR3 has 17 residues. V gave up 3 bases and J gave up 5 bases; unmatched junction bases: 15. The CDR3, as DNA: TGCGCCAGCAGTCAGGTGGACAGGCAATGGGTCGAGACTGAAGCTTTCTTT. Translation: CASSQVDRQWVETEAFF.

The V gene is TRBV7-9, the J gene TRBJ2-6; a possible D gene is TRBD1 (5 bases). Germline values: CDR1 SEHNR, CDR2 FQNEAQ (reference sequence). Trimming removed 1 base at V and 0 bases at J, with 10 bases between. The CDR3 is 17 amino acids. CDR3 sequence reads: CASSLGQRTSGANVLTF. DNA for the CDR3: TGTGCCAGCAGCTTAGGACAGAGAACCTCTGGGGCCAACGTCCTGACTTTC.

The chain couples TRBV2 to TRBJ1-1; 11 positions agree with TRBD1. CDR3 length: 14 residues. Germline CDR1 SNHLY, CDR2 FYNNEI. V gave up 9 bases and J gave up 1 base; unmatched junction bases: 4. The CDR3 sequence: CASGQGAWNTEAFF. The CDR3 DNA reads as TGTGCCAGTGGACAGGGGGCATGGAACACTGAAGCTTTCTTT. The full variable domain, rest sourced from reference TRBV2 and TRBJ1-1, is EPEVTQTPSHQVTQMGQEVILRCVPISNHLYFYWYRQILGQKVEFLVSFYNNEISEKSEIFDDQFSVERPDGSNFTLKIRSTKLEDSAMYFCASGQGAWNTEAFFGQGTRLTVV.

The rearrangement links TRBV3-1 (or the pseudogene TRBV3-2) to TRBJ2-1; TRBD2 aligns across 10 bases. The J segment lost 8 bases and the V segment lost 0 bases, leaving 4 bases of the junction unmatched. CDR1 is LGHDT, CDR2 YNNKEL, per germline (reference sequence). The CDR3 is made up of 15 amino acids. This chain's CDR3 is CASSQDASGGDEQFF. CDR3 nucleotides: TGTGCCAGCAGCCAAGACGCTAGCGGGGGTGATGAGCAGTTCTTC.

The CDR3 nucleotides are TGTGCCAGTAGTATGCTAGCGGGAGGGCCCGTCACCGGGGAGCTGTTTTTT. It is translated as CASSMLAGGPVTGELFF. The chain employs TRBV19 and TRBJ2-2, with 12 bases identical to TRBD2. The CDR3 spans 17 residues. V lost 3 bases, J lost 4 bases, and 6 bases stayed unmatched. Germline CDR1 LNHDA, CDR2 SQIVND (reference sequence).

The sample holds a few counts of this clone. The chain links TRBV18 to TRBJ1-1; TRBD1 matches at 8 bases. This CDR3 spans 14 amino acids. Unmatched junction bases numbered 7, after V lost 5 bases and J lost 5 bases. Germline CDR1 is KGHSH and CDR2 is LQKENI. The CDR3 sequence: CASSTHRTGTEAFF. CDR3 DNA: TGTGCCAGCTCAACCCACAGGACAGGGACTGAAGCTTTCTTT.

V and J are TRBV5-4 and TRBJ1-1; 7 bases line up with TRBD1. Germline V lookup: CDR1 SGHNT, CDR2 YYREEE (reference sequence). The junction had 6 bases not matched to a gene; V was cut back by 0 bases and J by 4 bases. The CDR3 covers 15 residues. CDR3 sequence: CASSLVAQGGTEAFF. As DNA, the CDR3 is TGTGCCAGCAGCTTGGTGGCCCAGGGGGGCACTGAAGCTTTCTTT. Filled out from reference TRBV5-4 and TRBJ1-1, the complete variable domain reads ETGVTQSPTHLIKTRGQQVTLRCSSQSGHNTVSWYQQALGQGPQFIFQYYREEENGRGNFPPRFSGLQFPNYSSELNVNALELDDSALYLCASSLVAQGGTEAFFGQGTRLTVV.

V usage is TRBV2 and J usage is TRBJ2-3; 14 bases agree with TRBD2. With V trimmed by 6 bases and J by 4 bases, 9 bases remained unmatched. The length of the CDR3 is 17 residues. Germline CDR1 and CDR2: SNHLY and FYNNEI. CDR3 loop: CASRESPGLAGADTQYF. The CDR3 DNA reads TGTGCCAGCAGGGAATCTCCGGGACTAGCGGGAGCAGATACGCAGTATTTT.

This clone was recorded only once. The chain uses TRBV13 and TRBJ2-3; D uncertain. Germline CDR1 PRHDT, CDR2 FYEKMQ (reference sequence). V was cut by 5 bases and J by 0 bases, with 12 bases left in between. The CDR3 is 15 residues long. For the CDR3, the DNA is TGTGCCAGCAGCCCGACGGGTAGTAGCACAGATACGCAGTATTTT. Protein product: CASSPTGSSTDTQYF.

The sample holds a few counts of this clone. The chain couples TRBV6-6 to TRBJ2-6; possible D gene TRBD1, 5 bases. The ends were cut back, 5 bases at V and 5 bases at J, with 19 bases in the middle. Per the germline V gene, CDR1 is MNHNY and CDR2 is SVGAGI (reference sequence). The CDR3 is made up of 17 amino acids. This CDR3 reads CASSQTIGVGWANVLTF. CDR3 bases: TGTGCCAGCAGTCAAACAATAGGGGTTGGCTGGGCCAACGTCCTGACTTTC.

This clone was seen ten or more times. The rearrangement uses TRBV7-6 and TRBJ2-7; 10 bases are shared with TRBD2. Trimming cost V 8 bases and J 4 bases; bases outside gene matches: 8. The CDR3 length is 14 residues. Germline V gene lookup returns CDR1 SGHVS and CDR2 FNYEAQ. The CDR3 reads CASVQRGGSYEQYF. Written as DNA, the CDR3 is TGTGCCAGCGTCCAGCGGGGGGGCTCGTACGAGCAGTACTTC.

J is TRBJ1-2 and V is TRBV7-2; D ambiguous. CDR3 length: 13 amino acids. V was cut by 5 bases and J by 4 bases, with 11 bases left in between. CDR1 and CDR2 (germline): SGHTA, FQGNSA. CDR3 sequence (DNA): TGTGCCAGCAGCCTCGGACTCAGCTATGGCTACACCTTC. Translating it yields CASSLGLSYGYTF.

This clone was detected once. V and J are TRBV5-6 and TRBJ1-1; D is perhaps TRBD1 (5 bases). The CDR3 is made up of 15 amino acids. The ends were cut back, 4 bases at V and 0 bases at J, with 13 bases in the middle. Germline assignment: CDR1 SGHDT and CDR2 YYEEEE. This CDR3 reads CASSGRTHMNTEAFF. Written as DNA, the CDR3 is TGTGCCAGCAGCGGGAGGACACACATGAACACTGAAGCTTTCTTT.